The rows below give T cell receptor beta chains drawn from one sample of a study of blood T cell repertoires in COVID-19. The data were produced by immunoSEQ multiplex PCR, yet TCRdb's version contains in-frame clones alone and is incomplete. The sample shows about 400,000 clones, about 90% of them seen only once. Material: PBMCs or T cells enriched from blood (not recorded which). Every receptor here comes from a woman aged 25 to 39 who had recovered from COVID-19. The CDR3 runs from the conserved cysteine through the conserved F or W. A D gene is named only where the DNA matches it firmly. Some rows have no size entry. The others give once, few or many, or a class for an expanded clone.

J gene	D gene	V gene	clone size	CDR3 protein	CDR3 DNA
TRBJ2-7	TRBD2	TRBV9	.	CASSADRTSGAYEQYF	TGTGCCAGCAGCGCCGACAGGACTAGCGGAGCCTACGAGCAGTACTTC
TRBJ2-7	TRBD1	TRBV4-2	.	CASRLQGDHEQYF	TGTGCCAGCAGACTACAGGGGGACCACGAGCAGTACTTC
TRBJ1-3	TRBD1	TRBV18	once	CASSPGGQLSGNTIYF	TGTGCCAGCTCACCAGGGGGACAGCTCTCTGGAAACACCATATATTTT
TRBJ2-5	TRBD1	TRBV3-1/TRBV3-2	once	CASSRGTGVYQETQYF	TGTGCCAGCAGCCGGGGGACAGGGGTGTACCAAGAGACCCAGTACTTC
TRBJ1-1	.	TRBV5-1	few	CASSLNGGLGTEAFF	TGCGCCAGCAGCTTGAACGGGGGGCTGGGCACTGAAGCTTTCTTT
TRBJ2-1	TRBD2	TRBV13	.	CASSSVAGGPRNEQFF	TGTGCCAGCAGCTCCGTAGCGGGAGGGCCCCGCAATGAGCAGTTCTTC
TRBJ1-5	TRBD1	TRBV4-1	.	CASSQEGQFSNQPQHF	TGCGCCAGCAGCCAAGAGGGACAGTTTAGCAATCAGCCCCAGCATTTT
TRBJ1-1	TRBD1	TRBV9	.	CASSVVGQGATEAFF	TGTGCCAGCAGCGTAGTGGGACAGGGGGCGACTGAAGCTTTCTTT
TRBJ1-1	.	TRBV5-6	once	CASSLNTMNTEAFF	TGTGCCAGCAGCTTGAACACCATGAACACTGAAGCTTTCTTT
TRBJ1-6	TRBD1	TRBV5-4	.	CASSLAGQGHNSPLHF	TGTGCCAGCAGCTTGGCGGGACAGGGTCATAATTCACCCCTCCACTTT
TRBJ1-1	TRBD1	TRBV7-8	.	CASSPQGAQDTEAFF	TGTGCCAGCAGCCCACAGGGGGCGCAGGACACTGAAGCTTTCTTT
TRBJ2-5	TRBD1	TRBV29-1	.	CSVGQAGETQYF	TGCAGCGTCGGACAGGCCGGGGAGACCCAGTACTTC
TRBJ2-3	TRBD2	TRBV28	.	CASSNPGTSDLTDTQYF	TGTGCCAGCAGTAACCCCGGGACTAGCGATCTCACAGATACGCAGTATTTT
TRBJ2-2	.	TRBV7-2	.	CASSLALRELFF	TGTGCCAGCAGCTTAGCCCTCCGGGAGCTGTTTTTT
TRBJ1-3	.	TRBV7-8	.	CASSPGGSGNTIYF	TGTGCCAGCAGTCCCGGGGGCTCTGGAAACACCATATATTTT
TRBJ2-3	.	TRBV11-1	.	CASNRGGGTDTQYF	TGTGCCAGCAACCGAGGAGGGGGCACAGATACGCAGTATTTT
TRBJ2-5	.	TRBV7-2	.	CASSPSLQETQYF	TGTGCCAGCAGCCCAAGCCTCCAAGAGACCCAGTACTTC
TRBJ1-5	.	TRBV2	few	CASGGGGSNQPQHF	TGTGCCAGTGGAGGGGGGGGTTCCAATCAGCCCCAGCATTTT
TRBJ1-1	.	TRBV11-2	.	CASTPRTAAEAFF	TGTGCCAGCACACCCCGGACAGCAGCTGAAGCTTTCTTT
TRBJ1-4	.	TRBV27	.	CASSLWGGKKLFF	TGTGCCAGCAGTTTATGGGGAGGGAAGAAACTGTTTTTT
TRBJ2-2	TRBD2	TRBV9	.	CASSPGAGLGAGELFF	TGTGCCAGCAGCCCTGGAGCGGGGCTGGGAGCCGGGGAGCTGTTTTTT
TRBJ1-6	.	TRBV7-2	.	CASSPRGSSYNSPLHF	TGTGCCAGCAGCCCTCGAGGGAGCTCCTATAATTCACCCCTCCACTTT
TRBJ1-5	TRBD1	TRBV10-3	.	CAISPGQSNQPQHF	TGTGCCATCAGCCCGGGACAGAGTAATCAGCCCCAGCATTTT
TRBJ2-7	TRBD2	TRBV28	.	CASSLLAGGLEQYF	TGTGCCAGCAGTTTACTTGCGGGAGGGTTAGAGCAGTACTTC
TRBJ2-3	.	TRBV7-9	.	CASSYGLTGSTDTQYF	TGTGCCAGCAGTTACGGACTAACGGGGAGCACAGATACGCAGTATTTT
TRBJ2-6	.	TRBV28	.	CASSLPRGSGANVLTF	TGTGCCAGCAGTTTACCCAGGGGCTCTGGGGCCAACGTCCTGACTTTC
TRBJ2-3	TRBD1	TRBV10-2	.	CASRGNRQGFADTQYF	TGCGCCAGCAGGGGGAATAGACAGGGATTTGCAGATACGCAGTATTTT